The 20 T cell receptor beta chains presented below share a single source sample, sequenced in a study of T cells after yellow fever vaccination. TCRdb re-derived calls from the 5' RACE reads in MiXCR, one entry per CDR3 protein. The sample has 450,000 to 600,000 distinct CDR3 sequences, approximately 13% seen once. Sample: PBMCs, taken on the day of the yellow fever booster vaccination. All receptors come from a man aged 25 to 40 who received the YFV17D yellow fever vaccine.

The CDR3 region has the DNA TGCAGTGCTAGAGATAAGGGAACTACTACCCGCAATGAGCAGTTCTTC. This translates into CSARDKGTTTRNEQFF. The rearrangement joins TRBV20-1 to TRBJ2-1, with D hard to call. Between the trimmed V and J ends, which lost 0 bases and 6 bases, there was a span of 18 bases. CDR3 length equals 16 residues. Germline V gene lookup returns CDR1 DFQATT and CDR2 SNEGSKA (reference sequence).

This clonotype was observed a handful of times. The chain is built from TRBV20-1 and TRBJ2-7; TRBD2 matches 9 bases. CDR3 size: 12 residues. Germline CDR1 DFQATT, CDR2 SNEGSKA (reference sequence). V lost 6 bases to trimming and J lost 7 bases; unmatched junction nucleotides: 7. The CDR3 DNA sequence: TGCAGTGCAGTACAGCGGGGGGTAGAGCAGTACTTC. Protein product: CSAVQRGVEQYF.

In this sample, this clonotype turned up many times. The chain couples TRBV5-1 to TRBJ2-7; TRBD2 matches 9 bases. V lost 4 bases, J lost 7 bases, and 6 bases stayed unmatched. CDR1 is SGHRS and CDR2 is YFSETQ in the germline V gene. The CDR3 is 13 residues long. The CDR3 nucleotides are TGCGCCAGCAGCCCCGTAGCGGGAGAAGAGCAGTACTTC. The encoded protein is CASSPVAGEEQYF. The full variable domain, completed using reference TRBV5-1 and TRBJ2-7, is KAGVTQTPRYLIKTRGQQVTLSCSPISGHRSVSWYQQTPGQGLQFLFEYFSETQRNKGNFPGRFSGRQFSNSRSEMNVSTLELGDSALYLCASSPVAGEEQYFGPGTRLTVT.

The CDR3 sequence is CASSLITGRDTQYF. As DNA, the CDR3 is TGTGCCAGCAGCTTAATCACAGGGCGAGATACGCAGTATTTT. The chain carries TRBV7-2 and TRBJ2-3, with D possibly TRBD1 on 6 matching bases. The CDR3 is 14 amino acids. Germline loops: CDR1 SGHTA, CDR2 FQGNSA. The V gene lost 2 bases and the J gene lost 5 bases, with 11 bases spanning the gap.

This rearrangement joins TRBV7-2 to TRBJ2-2, with 9 bases aligning to TRBD2. The CDR3 contains 17 residues. The junction had 12 bases not matched to a gene; V was cut back by 5 bases and J by 5 bases. Germline V lookup: CDR1 SGHTA, CDR2 FQGNSA. CDR3 protein: CASSTYAGGPRTGELFF. In DNA form, the CDR3 reads TGTGCCAGCAGCACCTACGCGGGAGGGCCGAGAACCGGGGAGCTGTTTTTT.

CDR3 nucleotides: TGTGCCAGCAGTTATCTAGCCAATGAGCAGTTCTTC. Translating it yields CASSYLANEQFF. This rearrangement joins TRBV6-6 to TRBJ2-1; D may be TRBD2 (5 bases). Trimming cost V 3 bases and J 6 bases, with 6 bases left between them. This CDR3 comprises 12 residues. Germline V gene sequence: CDR1 MNHNY, CDR2 SVGAGI (reference sequence).

The chain joins TRBV20-1 to TRBJ2-1, with 8 bases aligning to TRBD2. Per the germline V gene, CDR1 is DFQATT and CDR2 is SNEGSKA (reference sequence). The V gene end was trimmed by 7 bases and the J gene end by 4 bases; junction bases not matched to a gene: 9. The CDR3 is made up of 14 amino acids. This CDR3 is CSGGPGGAYNEQFF. As DNA, the CDR3 is TGCAGTGGGGGACCGGGAGGGGCGTACAATGAGCAGTTCTTC.

This clonotype was seen a handful of times. The junction and the germline gene differ at one end; a read error may be behind it. The chain combines TRBV7-9 with TRBJ2-2; D is possibly TRBD1 (6 bases). Germline lookup yields CDR1 SEHNR and CDR2 FQNEAQ (reference sequence). This CDR3 has 15 amino acids. CDR3 in amino acids: CANSRATGPAGELFF. CDR3 DNA sequence: TGTGCCAACAGCAGGGCGACAGGCCCCGCCGGGGAGCTGTTTTTT. The complete variable domain, with remaining parts taken from reference TRBV7-9 and TRBJ2-2, reads DTGVSQNPRHKITKRGQNVTFRCDPISEHNRLYWYRQTLGQGPEFLTYFQNEAQLEKSRLLSDRFSAERPKGSFSTLEIQRTEQGDSAMYLCANSRATGPAGELFFGEGSRLTVL.

The J gene is TRBJ2-1, the V gene TRBV7-2; 7 nucleotides agree with TRBD2. Trimming at V came to 2 bases and at J to 5 bases, leaving 3 bases not matched to a gene. CDR3 length: 14 residues. Germline V CDR1 and CDR2: SGHTA, FQGNSA. In DNA form, the CDR3 reads TGTGCCAGCAGCTTAAGGCGGGGGAACAATGAGCAGTTCTTC. As protein: CASSLRRGNNEQFF.

This clonotype came up a few times. The V call is TRBV11-2, the J call TRBJ1-1; D uncertain. Looked up from germline, CDR1 is SGHAT and CDR2 is FQNNGV. CDR3 length: 14 amino acids. Trimming shortened V by 1 base and J by 0 bases, and 6 bases separated the two germline ends. Here the CDR3 reads CASSLAALNTEAFF. CDR3 bases: TGTGCCAGCAGCTTAGCGGCCCTGAACACTGAAGCTTTCTTT.

This rearrangement joins TRBV11-2 to TRBJ2-1, with 8 nucleotides matching TRBD2. There are 14 residues in the CDR3. Germline CDR1 is SGHAT and CDR2 is FQNNGV. The trim removed 6 bases at V and 6 bases at J, leaving 7 bases unmatched. CDR3 bases: TGTGCCAGCAGACCACCCGCGGGGGGCAATGAGCAGTTCTTC. It codes for CASRPPAGGNEQFF.

This clonotype occurred a few times. The chain combines TRBV18 with TRBJ2-7, with D possibly being TRBD2 (5 bases). The CDR3 extends over 14 amino acids. From germline, CDR1 is KGHSH and CDR2 LQKENI. V lost 3 bases and J 4 bases, leaving 13 bases between the germline ends. CDR3: CASSPPDGGYEQYF. The CDR3 DNA reads as TGTGCCAGCTCACCCCCGGACGGAGGTTACGAGCAGTACTTC.

This chain joins TRBV4-2 and TRBJ2-5; D not resolved. Germline-derived CDR1 and CDR2 are LGHNA and YNFKEQ. This CDR3 has 15 residues. With 0 bases removed from V and 3 bases from J, the gap between germline ends came to 11 bases. The CDR3 bases are TGTGCCAGCAGCCAAGAAGGAGTCCTTAAAGAGACCCAGTACTTC. It translates to CASSQEGVLKETQYF.

The CDR3 is CGTIYLGKLPGLAGVLADTQYF. In DNA form, the CDR3 reads TGTGGCACCATTTATTTGGGAAAGCTACCGGGACTAGCGGGAGTATTGGCAGATACGCAGTATTTT. The chain links TRBV6-9 to TRBJ2-3; 14 bases agree with TRBD2. The CDR3 runs 22 residues. Per germline, CDR1 MNHGY and CDR2 SVAAGI.

The J gene is TRBJ2-3, the V gene TRBV20-1; D unclear. The CDR3 runs 12 residues. V lost 3 bases, J lost 8 bases, and 12 bases lay in between. Germline V gene sequence: CDR1 DFQATT, CDR2 SNEGSKA (reference sequence). This CDR3 reads CSARRNSGTQYF. CDR3 sequence (DNA): TGCAGTGCTAGGCGGAATTCGGGTACGCAGTATTTT.

Only a few counts were recorded for this clonotype. The chain is built from TRBV20-1 and TRBJ2-3; tentatively, D is TRBD1 (6 bases). Trimming removed 7 bases from V and 0 bases from J, with 17 bases in between. Germline V gives CDR1 DFQATT, CDR2 SNEGSKA (reference sequence). This CDR3 is built from 15 residues. This CDR3 is CSVQGPGRSTDTQYF. CDR3 in DNA: TGCAGTGTCCAGGGGCCGGGGCGAAGCACAGATACGCAGTATTTT.

This clonotype was seen a few times. This chain connects TRBV18 to TRBJ2-1; D may be TRBD2 (6 bases). V dropped 3 bases and J dropped 12 bases, with 21 bases sitting between them. CDR1 and CDR2 from the germline V gene are KGHSH and LQKENI. CDR3 length: 15 amino acids. CDR3 sequence reads: CASSPPGANGLWQFF. As DNA, the CDR3 is TGTGCCAGCTCACCCCCGGGAGCAAATGGATTGTGGCAGTTCTTC.

The genes are TRBV7-2 and TRBJ2-7, with 8 bases that match TRBD2. V shed 1 base and J 13 bases; nucleotides not matched to a gene: 6. Germline V CDR1 and CDR2: SGHTA, FQGNSA. This CDR3 spans 12 amino acids. CDR3 in DNA: TGTGCCAGCAGCTTAGAGGTTGGGACTAGTTACTTC. This sequence encodes CASSLEVGTSYF.

The V and J genes are TRBV12-3 or TRBV12-4 and TRBJ2-7; D is undetermined. This CDR3 spans 15 amino acids. With 7 bases removed from V and 0 bases from J, the gap between germline ends came to 16 bases. CDR3 coding DNA: TGTGCCAGCACCATAAGTAGGGCCAGCTCCTACGAGCAGTACTTC. Residues: CASTISRASSYEQYF.

The rearrangement joins TRBV7-3 to TRBJ2-2, with 11 bases identical to TRBD2. After removal of 0 bases from V and 6 bases from J, the junction contained 6 bases not matched to a gene. CDR3 length: 17 residues. Germline values: CDR1 SGHTA, CDR2 FQGTGA. CDR3 DNA sequence: TGTGCCAGCAGCTTAACGCCGACTAGCGGGATCGCCGGGGAGCTGTTTTTT. This sequence encodes CASSLTPTSGIAGELFF. Supplemented by reference TRBV7-3 and TRBJ2-2, the full variable domain reads GAGVSQTPSNKVTEKGKYVELRCDPISGHTALYWYRQSLGQGPEFLIYFQGTGAADDSGLPNDRFFAVRPEGSVSTLKIQRTERGDSAVYLCASSLTPTSGIAGELFFGEGSRLTVL.